The next 26 T cell receptor beta chains were all read from a single sample in a study of blood T cells in healthy people across ages. Using a J-beta primer mix together with a sample-barcoded 5' primer, a second PCR was run for about 6 to 11 cycles. TCRdb re-called the 5' RACE reads with MiXCR, one entry per CDR3 protein. The data show around 800,000 distinct CDR3 sequences, roughly 26% seen once. This sample was shared with a second study, whose subject was T cells of mothers and their children.

The sequenced sample consisted of blood. The receptors stem from a boy aged 10-17 years in good health.

A few counts support this clonotype. The chain links TRBV14 to TRBJ2-5; D may be TRBD1 (5 bases). The J call is doubtful: the DNA matches TRBJ2-7 better. CDR1 is SGHDN and CDR2 is FVKESK in the germline V gene. The CDR3 is 15 residues long. In nucleotides, the CDR3 is TGTGCCAGCAGCCATGTCCTGGACATTATGGGCGAGCAGTACTTC. Translation: CASSHVLDIMGEQYF.

Worth noting for this clonotype: As the CDR3 is not closed by the conserved phenylalanine or tryptophan, this likely results from a read error. This sequence joins TRBV7-9 and TRBJ1-4; tentative D call: TRBD1 (5 bases). The germline CDR1 and CDR2 sequences are SEHNR and FQNEAQ (reference sequence). Between the trimmed V and J ends, which lost 2 bases and 5 bases, there was a span of 12 bases. The CDR3 runs to 15 residues. The CDR3 region is CASSLTGTENEKLFV. The CDR3 DNA is TGTGCCAGCAGCTTAACCGGGACCGAGAATGAAAAACTGTTTGTT.

Concerning this clonotype itself: Given a much more abundant clone one base away, this may be a read error. V usage is TRBV10-3 and J usage is TRBJ2-3; D is perhaps TRBD1 (5 bases). The CDR3 length is 11 residues. Germline V gives CDR1 ENHRY, CDR2 SYGVKD. The germline V and J ends were trimmed by 8 bases and 2 bases, with 5 bases remaining between them. The CDR3: CAIGATDTQYF. CDR3 DNA: TGTGCCATCGGGGCCACAGATACGCAGTATTTT.

Concerning this clonotype: One end of the junction varies from germline; a read error may be responsible. The chain is built from TRBV3-1 and TRBJ2-6; D is possibly TRBD1 or TRBD2 (5 bases each). The CDR3 sequence is 16 residues long. Germline lookup yields CDR1 LGHDT and CDR2 YNNKEL (reference sequence). CDR3 sequence reads: CASGQDRVFGANALTF. CDR3 nucleotide sequence: TGTGCCAGCGGCCAAGATCGGGTGTTCGGGGCCAACGCCCTGACTTTC.

This clonotype was observed a handful of times. The gene calls are TRBV14 and TRBJ2-5, with D perhaps being TRBD1 or TRBD2 (6 bases each). The germline V and J ends were trimmed by 3 bases and 5 bases, with 10 bases remaining between them. The length of the CDR3 is 13 residues. Germline assignment: CDR1 SGHDN and CDR2 FVKESK. CDR3 sequence (DNA): TGTGCCAGCAGCCAGTCGGGGGCGGAGACCCAGTACTTC. Translating gives CASSQSGAETQYF. Based on the CDR3 plus reference TRBV14 and TRBJ2-5, the full variable domain is EAGVTQFPSHSVIEKGQTVTLRCDPISGHDNLYWYRRVMGKEIKFLLHFVKESKQDESGMPNNRFLAERTGGTYSTLKVQPAELEDSGVYFCASSQSGAETQYFGPGTRLLVL.

V usage is TRBV29-1 and J usage is TRBJ2-3; unclear D gene. This CDR3 region has 14 residues. The germline CDR1 and CDR2 sequences are SQVTM and ANQGSEA. The V end was cut by 0 bases, the J end by 0 bases, with 7 bases between. Written as DNA, the CDR3 is TGCAGCGTTGAAGACTCAGCTAGCACAGATACGCAGTATTTT. It is translated as CSVEDSASTDTQYF.

This clonotype has just a few counts. This chain joins TRBV7-3 and TRBJ1-1; TRBD1 aligns across 7 bases. This CDR3 is 16 amino acids long. V lost 0 bases and J lost 5; bases outside the gene matches: 9. Per the germline V gene, CDR1 is SGHTA and CDR2 is FQGTGA. The chain's CDR3 is CASSLTRLAGGTEAFF. CDR3 in DNA: TGTGCCAGCAGCTTAACGCGGTTGGCAGGGGGAACTGAAGCTTTCTTT.

The chain couples TRBV6-5 to TRBJ2-5; 9 bases align to TRBD1. The J call may be mistaken, given a closer DNA end match to TRBJ2-7. CDR1 MNHEY and CDR2 SVGAGI come from the germline V gene. There are 16 residues in the CDR3. DNA for the CDR3: TGTGCCAGCAGTTCACACTCCGGGACAGGGCCCTACGAGCAGTACTTC. As protein: CASSSHSGTGPYEQYF.

This clonotype occurred once. The V gene is TRBV6-5, the J gene TRBJ1-1; weak D call: TRBD1 (6 bases). Germline CDR1 is MNHEY and CDR2 is SVGAGI. Trimming cost V 0 bases and J 1 base, with 12 bases left between them. This CDR3 has 16 amino acids. The CDR3 bases are TGTGCCAGCAGTTACTCGAAGGGGGGCAGGAACACTGAAGCTTTCTTT. This translates into CASSYSKGGRNTEAFF.

In this sample, this clonotype turned up many times. As DNA, the CDR3 is TGCGCCAGCAGCTTGGCCGGAGCCACTGAAGCTTTCTTT. This codes for CASSLAGATEAFF. The chain combines TRBV5-1 with TRBJ1-1; D ambiguous. V lost 0 bases to trimming and J lost 4 bases, with 7 bases between them. Germline V gene lookup returns CDR1 SGHRS and CDR2 YFSETQ. The CDR3 contains 13 residues.

In this sample, this clonotype turned up a few times. The chain links TRBV29-1 to TRBJ1-4; 9 bases map to TRBD1. Trimming cost V 0 bases and J 5 bases; bases outside gene matches: 4. Looked up from germline, CDR1 is SQVTM and CDR2 is ANQGSEA. The length of the CDR3 is 15 residues. CDR3 DNA: TGCAGCGTTGAAGATCAGACAGGGGGGAATGAAAAACTGTTTTTT. Protein sequence: CSVEDQTGGNEKLFF.

The J gene is TRBJ2-1, the V gene TRBV24-1; TRBD1 matches at 8 bases. CDR1 and CDR2 (germline): KGHDR, SFDVKD. This CDR3 region has 16 residues. V shed 4 bases, J shed 1 base, and the junction held 5 bases outside the gene matches. The CDR3 DNA sequence: TGTGCCACCAGTGAGGCGACAGGGGAGTCCTACAATGAGCAGTTCTTC. It specifies CATSEATGESYNEQFF.

The chain carries TRBV4-1 and TRBJ2-5, with D tentatively TRBD1 or TRBD2 (6 bases each). Near its end, the DNA agrees better with TRBJ2-1, so the J call may be wrong. This CDR3 is built from 16 residues. Germline V CDR1 and CDR2: MGHRA, YSYEKL. The CDR3 region is CASRPLDRSGSGEQFF. The CDR3 DNA is TGCGCCAGCAGACCCCTTGACAGGTCGGGTAGCGGTGAGCAGTTCTTC.

The CDR3 sequence is CSARDSRVHEKLFF. The CDR3 DNA sequence: TGCAGTGCTAGGGACAGTCGGGTCCATGAAAAACTGTTTTTT. V usage is TRBV20-1 and J usage is TRBJ1-4; possibly TRBD1 for D (6 bases). Trimming left V 3 bases short and J 6 bases short, with 14 bases between. Germline CDR1 and CDR2: DFQATT and SNEGSKA (reference sequence). The CDR3 runs to 14 residues.

The rearrangement joins TRBV7-2 to TRBJ2-3; 9 nucleotides match TRBD2. The length of the CDR3 is 14 residues. The V and J ends lost 1 base and 7 bases, in that order; junction bases with no gene match: 3. Germline loops: CDR1 SGHTA, CDR2 FQGNSA. The CDR3 here is CASSLGRGGNTQYF. CDR3 in DNA: TGTGCCAGCAGCTTAGGGCGGGGGGGAAATACGCAGTATTTT. Full variable domain (outside the CDR3, taken from reference TRBV7-2 and TRBJ2-3): GAGVSQSPSNKVTEKGKDVELRCDPISGHTALYWYRQSLGQGLEFLIYFQGNSAPDKSGLPSDRFSAERTGGSVSTLTIQRTQQEDSAVYLCASSLGRGGNTQYFGPGTRLTVL.

J is TRBJ2-1 and V is TRBV6-2 or TRBV6-3, with 8 nucleotides matching TRBD2. Germline V gives CDR1 MNHEY, CDR2 SVGEGT. J was trimmed by 3 bases and V by 6 bases; bases with no gene match: 4. The CDR3 is 14 amino acids. The CDR3, as DNA: TGTGCCAGCAGCCGACGGGGGGGCTACAATGAGCAGTTCTTC. It encodes CASSRRGGYNEQFF.

This clonotype was recorded a few times. V gene TRBV12-3 or TRBV12-4 combines with J gene TRBJ2-2, with D perhaps matching TRBD2 (6 bases). Trimming removed 5 bases from V and 4 bases from J, with 14 bases in between. The CDR3 is 15 amino acids. The CDR3 nucleotides are TGTGCCAGCAGTCCGCGGGGCGGCCCCACCGGGGAGCTGTTTTTT. This encodes CASSPRGGPTGELFF.

This chain uses TRBV4-2 with TRBJ1-1; D uncertain. V lost 4 bases to trimming and J lost 9 bases, with 12 bases between them. Germline values: CDR1 LGHNA, CDR2 YNFKEQ. The CDR3 has 12 amino acids. As DNA, the CDR3 is TGTGCCAGCAGCCTCACCCGGACTAAAGCTTTCTTT. It is translated as CASSLTRTKAFF.

This chain links TRBV10-3 with TRBJ2-3; D gene unclear. V lost 6 bases and J 4 bases, leaving 20 bases between the germline ends. The CDR3 consists of 16 residues. Germline V gene data show CDR1 as ENHRY and CDR2 as SYGVKD. CDR3: CAISPVMGPRADTQYF. CDR3 nucleotide sequence: TGTGCCATCAGCCCTGTGATGGGCCCCCGGGCAGATACGCAGTATTTT.

The rearrangement joins TRBV6-2 or TRBV6-3 to TRBJ2-2; a possible D gene is TRBD1 (6 bases). This CDR3 comprises 14 residues. Germline V gene lookup returns CDR1 MNHEY and CDR2 SVGEGT. The ends were cut back, 7 bases at V and 2 bases at J, with 11 bases in the middle. CDR3 bases: TGTGCCAGCATGAACAGGGTTAACACCGGGGAGCTGTTTTTT. It translates to CASMNRVNTGELFF.

The chain combines TRBV3-1 with TRBJ2-1, with 9 bases identical to TRBD2. There are 18 residues in the CDR3. From germline, CDR1 is LGHDT and CDR2 YNNKEL (reference sequence). V dropped 4 bases and J dropped 0; count of bases not matched to a gene: 10. The CDR3 here is CASSPARLAGNSYNEQFF. As DNA, the CDR3 is TGTGCCAGCAGCCCCGCCCGGCTAGCGGGGAACTCCTACAATGAGCAGTTCTTC.

V usage is TRBV27 and J usage is TRBJ2-5; D remains ambiguous. Germline assignment: CDR1 MNHEY and CDR2 SMNVEV (reference sequence). This CDR3 spans 13 amino acids. V was cut by 5 bases and J by 3 bases, with 10 bases left in between. The CDR3 region is CASSPIGKETQYF. The CDR3 DNA sequence: TGTGCCAGCAGTCCGATAGGGAAAGAGACCCAGTACTTC.

This chain connects TRBV27 to TRBJ2-7, with 7 bases fitting TRBD2. Germline CDR1 and CDR2: MNHEY and SMNVEV (reference sequence). The V and J ends lost 5 bases and 2 bases, in that order; junction bases with no gene match: 9. The CDR3 runs to 15 residues. This CDR3 reads CASSGPNRGAYEQYF. The CDR3 region has the DNA TGTGCCAGCAGTGGCCCTAACCGGGGGGCCTACGAGCAGTACTTC.

This clonotype was counted only a few times. The V call is TRBV7-9, the J call TRBJ1-3, with no clear D. Deletions cut 5 bases from V and 2 bases from J, with 4 bases between. Germline CDR1 SEHNR, CDR2 FQNEAQ (reference sequence). There are 12 residues in the CDR3. CDR3 residues: CASSPAGNTIYF. The CDR3 DNA follows: TGTGCCAGCAGCCCCGCTGGAAACACCATATATTTT.

The chain employs TRBV12-5 and TRBJ2-2, with 8 bases aligning to TRBD2. Germline trimming cut 6 bases from V and 8 bases from J; bases unmatched to any gene: 14. The V gene's germline CDR1 is LGHNT and CDR2 FRNRAP. The CDR3 runs 16 residues. The CDR3 nucleotides are TGTGCTAGTGGCCGCCGTAGCGGGGCTCCCACAGGGGAGCTGTTTTTT. The encoded protein is CASGRRSGAPTGELFF.

This clonotype was observed a few times. The chain links TRBV6-6 to TRBJ2-1; tentative D call: TRBD2 (6 bases). This CDR3 spans 16 amino acids. Germline V CDR1 and CDR2: MNHNY, SVGAGI (reference sequence). V was trimmed by 5 bases and J by 0 bases, leaving 14 bases between them. The CDR3, as DNA: TGTGCCAGCAGTCCGAGCGGGCTGAGCTCCTACAATGAGCAGTTCTTC. Its protein product is CASSPSGLSSYNEQFF.